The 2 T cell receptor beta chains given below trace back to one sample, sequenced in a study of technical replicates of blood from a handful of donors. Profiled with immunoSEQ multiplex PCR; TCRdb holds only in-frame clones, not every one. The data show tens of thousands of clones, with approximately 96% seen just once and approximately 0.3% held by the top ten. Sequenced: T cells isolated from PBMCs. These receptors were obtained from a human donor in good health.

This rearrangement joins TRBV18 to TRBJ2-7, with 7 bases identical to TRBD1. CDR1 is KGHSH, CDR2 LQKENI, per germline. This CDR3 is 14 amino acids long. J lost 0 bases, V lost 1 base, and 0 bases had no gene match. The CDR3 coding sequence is TGTGCCAGCTCACCACGGGACAGCTCCTACGAGCAGTACTTC. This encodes CASSPRDSSYEQYF.

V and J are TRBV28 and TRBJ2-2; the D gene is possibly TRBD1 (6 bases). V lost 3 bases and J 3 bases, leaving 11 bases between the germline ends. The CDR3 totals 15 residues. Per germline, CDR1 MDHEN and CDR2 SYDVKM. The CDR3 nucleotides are TGTGCCAGCAGTTTTAGGACAGCGTACACCGGGGAGCTGTTTTTT. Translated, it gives CASSFRTAYTGELFF.